This passage covers 25 T cell receptor beta chains from one sample sequenced in a study of spatial heterogeneity in lung cancer. Study results and caveats: Counts of expanded alpha and beta TCRs within tumors tracked the tumor nonsynonymous mutation count.

TCRdb independently ran MiXCR on the 5' RACE reads; one entry per CDR3 protein. In the table there are 17,000 or so distinct CDR3 sequences, more than 5% of which are singletons. The time point is: sample taken at primary tumor resection. Their recognized antigens are unknown. The sequencing used lung tumor tissue, collected at surgery. The receptors were sampled from a male donor with early-stage non-small cell lung cancer.

Ten or more counts support this clonotype. The library was prepared for alpha chains; this beta chain is a stray read, so its frequency means little. The chain uses TRBV7-2 and TRBJ2-3; 11 nucleotides align to TRBD2. The V segment lost 2 bases and the J segment 5 bases; nucleotides outside the gene matches: 0. The CDR3 consists of 14 residues. CDR1 and CDR2 from the germline V gene are SGHTA and FQGNSA. The CDR3 DNA follows: TGTGCCAGCAGCTTAACTAGCGGGAGAGATACGCAGTATTTT. Encoded protein: CASSLTSGRDTQYF. The variable domain in full, completed from reference TRBV7-2 and TRBJ2-3, reads GAGVSQSPSNKVTEKGKDVELRCDPISGHTALYWYRQSLGQGLEFLIYFQGNSAPDKSGLPSDRFSAERTGGSVSTLTIQRTQQEDSAVYLCASSLTSGRDTQYFGPGTRLTVL.

This clonotype was counted many times. A library prepared for alpha chains yielded this beta chain as an off-target read; its size is of little meaning. The gene calls are TRBV6-5 and TRBJ2-5; D may correspond to TRBD1 or TRBD2 (5 bases each). The CDR3 consists of 13 residues. V lost 0 bases to trimming and J lost 9 bases, with 11 bases between them. Germline V CDR1 and CDR2: MNHEY, SVGAGI. The CDR3 is CASSYSGRGAQYF. Here the CDR3 DNA reads TGTGCCAGCAGTTACTCAGGGAGAGGGGCCCAGTACTTC.

This clonotype has at least ten counts. This beta chain was picked up by a library intended for alpha chains and is off target, so its count carries little meaning. The chain carries TRBV3-1 and TRBJ2-5; 8 bases match TRBD2. The CDR3 spans 17 residues. J gave up 4 bases and V 3 bases, and 13 bases lay outside the gene matches. Germline V gene sequence: CDR1 LGHDT, CDR2 YNNKEL (reference sequence). The CDR3 nucleotides are TGTGCCAGCAGCCATCAGCGGGGGAGCTCCGACTTAGAGACCCAGTACTTC. Translating it yields CASSHQRGSSDLETQYF.

Ten or more counts support this clonotype. This beta chain was picked up by a library intended for alpha chains and is off target, so its count carries little meaning. This chain uses TRBV3-1 with TRBJ1-6, with a tentative D call TRBD1 (5 bases). Germline CDR1 is LGHDT and CDR2 is YNNKEL (reference sequence). Trimming stripped 0 bases from V and 7 bases from J, with 19 bases between. The CDR3 totals 18 residues. CDR3 nucleotide sequence: TGTGCCAGCAGCCAAGACCTCCAGACCAGGGTTAACAATTCACCCCTCCACTTT. Its protein product is CASSQDLQTRVNNSPLHF.

This clonotype was found many times. This beta chain turned up in a library designed for alpha chains; as an off-target read, its abundance says little. This sequence joins TRBV7-9 and TRBJ2-4, with TRBD1 identical over 9 bases. With 8 bases clipped from V and 7 bases from J, the junction kept 6 bases outside the gene matches. Looked up from germline, CDR1 is SEHNR and CDR2 is FQNEAQ (reference sequence). CDR3 size: 13 residues. CDR3 DNA sequence: TGTGCCAGCCTGGGACAGGGAGTTAACATTCAGTACTTC. It yields the protein CASLGQGVNIQYF.

On this clonotype: The library was prepared for alpha chains; this beta chain is a stray read, so its frequency means little. The rearrangement uses TRBV6-1 and TRBJ1-1; D is uncertain. Germline loops: CDR1 MNHNS, CDR2 SASEGT. V lost 8 bases to trimming and J lost 5 bases, with 12 bases between them. The CDR3 is 12 amino acids. As DNA, the CDR3 is TGTGCCAGCCTCCGGCCGGGGACTGAAGCTTTCTTT. Translated: CASLRPGTEAFF.

This clonotype was counted a few times. The library was designed around alpha chains, so this beta chain is a stray read whose abundance carries little weight. The chain has TRBV4-2 and TRBJ1-4; 10 bases are a match to TRBD1. The CDR3 sequence is 15 residues long. V lost 1 base, J lost 8 bases, and 4 bases stayed unmatched. Germline values: CDR1 LGHNA, CDR2 YNFKEQ. DNA for the CDR3: TGTGCCAGCAGCCAAGGACAGGGGGCCGGGGAAAAACTGTTTTTT. It specifies CASSQGQGAGEKLFF.

This clonotype was detected ten times or more. This beta chain is an off-target read within a library intended for alpha chains, so its frequency means little. The chain uses TRBV7-9 and TRBJ1-2; perhaps TRBD1 as D (5 bases). Germline V gives CDR1 SEHNR, CDR2 FQNEAQ (reference sequence). CDR3 length equals 13 residues. V lost 5 bases to trimming and J lost 8 bases, with 15 bases between them. The CDR3 spells CASSPERGGGYTF. The CDR3 region has the DNA TGTGCCAGCAGCCCCGAAAGGGGTGGCGGCTACACCTTC.

This clonotype was detected many times. In a library made to pick up alpha chains, this beta chain is a stray read with a size that means little. The CDR3 spells CASSLADYNEQFF. As DNA, the CDR3 is TGTGCCAGCAGCCTAGCAGATTACAATGAGCAGTTCTTC. The chain has TRBV6-6 and TRBJ2-1, with D possibly being TRBD2 (5 bases). This CDR3 has 13 residues. The germline V gene encodes CDR1 MNHNY and CDR2 SVGAGI (reference sequence). V dropped 6 bases and J dropped 4 bases, with 10 bases sitting between them.

On this clonotype: Being off target in a library aimed at alpha chains, this beta chain has a size of little meaning. The rearrangement joins TRBV14 to TRBJ1-1; D not resolved. The CDR3 length is 12 residues. CDR1 is SGHDN and CDR2 is FVKESK in the germline V gene. Between the trimmed V and J ends, which lost 2 bases and 10 bases, there was a span of 11 bases. The CDR3 loop is CASSQNSLGAFF. The CDR3 DNA reads TGTGCCAGCAGCCAAAATTCACTGGGAGCTTTCTTT.

Ten or more counts support this clonotype. The library was prepared for alpha chains; this beta chain is a stray read, so its frequency means little. The chain uses TRBV7-2 and TRBJ1-2, with D perhaps matching TRBD1 (5 bases). CDR1 SGHTA and CDR2 FQGNSA come from the germline V gene. The CDR3 is 15 residues long. With 1 base removed from V and 2 bases from J, the gap between germline ends came to 11 bases. The CDR3 protein is CASSLELTENYGYTF. DNA of the CDR3: TGTGCCAGCAGCTTAGAACTGACAGAGAACTATGGCTACACCTTC.

This clonotype was seen ten or more times. This beta chain is an unintended read in a library built for alpha chains; its size means little. V usage is TRBV7-2 and J usage is TRBJ1-5; D remains ambiguous. This CDR3 spans 13 amino acids. Trimming removed 3 bases at V and 4 bases at J, with 7 bases between. The germline V gene has CDR1 SGHTA and CDR2 FQGNSA. CDR3 nucleotides: TGTGCCAGCAGCTTGAATGTTAATCAGCCCCAGCATTTT. Translated: CASSLNVNQPQHF.

This clonotype appeared many times. Little can be read into the size of this beta chain, an off-target read in a library designed for alpha chains. This rearrangement joins TRBV5-5 to TRBJ2-2; D gene ambiguous. The V gene's germline CDR1 is SGHKS and CDR2 YYEKEE (reference sequence). CDR3 length equals 16 residues. Trimming cost V 3 bases and J 3 bases, with 15 bases left between them. CDR3 in DNA: TGTGCCAGCAGCTCCCACCTGAGGCCCGACACCGGGGAGCTGTTTTTT. Protein sequence: CASSSHLRPDTGELFF. The variable domain in full, with the rest retrieved from reference TRBV5-5 and TRBJ2-2, is DAGVTQSPTHLIKTRGQQVTLRCSPISGHKSVSWYQQVLGQGPQFIFQYYEKEERGRGNFPDRFSARQFPNYSSELNVNALLLGDSALYLCASSSHLRPDTGELFFGEGSRLTVL.

This clonotype has ten or more counts. With the library built for alpha chains, this beta chain is off target and its frequency is not meaningful. The chain employs TRBV18 and TRBJ1-1; D is ambiguous. V lost 1 base, J lost 1 base, and 4 bases lay in between. CDR1 and CDR2 from the germline V gene are KGHSH and LQKENI. The CDR3 runs 13 residues. CDR3 amino acids: CASSPQPNTEAFF. In nucleotides, the CDR3 is TGTGCCAGCTCACCACAACCGAACACTGAAGCTTTCTTT. The variable domain in full, completed from reference TRBV18 and TRBJ1-1, reads NAGVMQNPRHLVRRRGQEARLRCSPMKGHSHVYWYRQLPEEGLKFMVYLQKENIIDESGMPKERFSAEFPKEGPSILRIQQVVRGDSAAYFCASSPQPNTEAFFGQGTRLTVV.

This clonotype was detected ten times or more. Little can be read into the size of this beta chain, an off-target read in a library designed for alpha chains. The rearrangement joins TRBV7-2 to TRBJ2-7, with 9 bases identical to TRBD1. J was trimmed by 4 bases and V by 2 bases; bases with no gene match: 3. Germline loops: CDR1 SGHTA, CDR2 FQGNSA. This CDR3 has 14 residues. The CDR3 loop reads CASSLSGTGYEQYF. In DNA form, the CDR3 reads TGTGCCAGCAGCTTATCCGGGACAGGGTACGAGCAGTACTTC.

This clonotype was detected ten times or more. The library was prepared for alpha chains; this beta chain is a stray read, so its frequency means little. This rearrangement joins TRBV7-8 to TRBJ2-4; 9 nucleotides match TRBD1. The CDR3 is 16 residues long. Per germline, CDR1 SGHVS and CDR2 FQNEAQ. V lost 4 bases, J lost 8 bases, and 12 bases stayed unmatched. DNA of the CDR3: TGTGCCAGCAGCTCCGGGGGGACAGGGAAAGGTCACATTCAGTACTTC. Its translation: CASSSGGTGKGHIQYF.

By share, this clonotype ranks as medium-sized. A library made for alpha chains picked up this beta chain off target, so its size means little. This CDR3 reads CSARDRRTSGVGADTQYF. The CDR3 DNA reads as TGCAGTGCTAGAGATCGGCGGACTAGCGGGGTAGGCGCAGATACGCAGTATTTT. The V gene is TRBV20-1, the J gene TRBJ2-3, with 12 bases lining up with TRBD2. The CDR3 is 18 amino acids. After removal of 0 bases from V and 4 bases from J, the junction contained 11 bases not matched to a gene. Germline values: CDR1 DFQATT, CDR2 SNEGSKA (reference sequence).

This clonotype was observed at least ten times. This beta chain is a stray read from a library made for alpha chains; its abundance is not meaningful. The V and J genes are TRBV7-9 and TRBJ2-7; D unclear. The V end was cut by 1 base, the J end by 7 bases, with 14 bases between. CDR3 length: 14 amino acids. Germline V gene data show CDR1 as SEHNR and CDR2 as FQNEAQ (reference sequence). CDR3 protein: CASSLVTAAGEQYF. The CDR3 DNA sequence: TGTGCCAGCAGCTTAGTGACGGCCGCCGGAGAGCAGTACTTC.

At least ten counts were recorded for this clonotype. Little can be read into the size of this beta chain, an off-target read in a library designed for alpha chains. The chain links TRBV5-1 to TRBJ2-7; no reliable D call. Germline-derived CDR1 and CDR2 are SGHRS and YFSETQ. The V end lost 4 bases, the J end lost 0 bases, and 5 bases lay between the germline ends. This CDR3 contains 12 residues. DNA of the CDR3: TGCGCCAGCAGCACGGGCTCCTACGAGCAGTACTTC. Its translation is CASSTGSYEQYF. The full variable domain, its missing parts supplied by reference TRBV5-1 and TRBJ2-7, is KAGVTQTPRYLIKTRGQQVTLSCSPISGHRSVSWYQQTPGQGLQFLFEYFSETQRNKGNFPGRFSGRQFSNSRSEMNVSTLELGDSALYLCASSTGSYEQYFGPGTRLTVT.

Notes on this clonotype: The library was prepared for alpha chains; this beta chain is a stray read, so its frequency means little. This sequence joins TRBV6-1 and TRBJ2-2; the match to TRBD2 covers 8 bases. The CDR3 consists of 16 residues. Germline V gene data show CDR1 as MNHNS and CDR2 as SASEGT. The V gene end was trimmed by 1 base and the J gene end by 7 bases; junction bases not matched to a gene: 8. The CDR3 nucleotides are TGTGCCAGCAGTGAAGGCTACGGGAGGGCCGTCGGGGAGCTGTTTTTT. Protein product: CASSEGYGRAVGELFF.

In the case of this clonotype: This beta chain turned up in a library designed for alpha chains; as an off-target read, its abundance says little. The CDR3 loop is CATQQGVETQYF. CDR3 nucleotide sequence: TGTGCCACCCAACAGGGAGTAGAGACCCAGTACTTC. The chain carries TRBV28 and TRBJ2-5; a weak D match, TRBD1 (6 bases). This CDR3 region has 12 residues. Germline V gene lookup returns CDR1 MDHEN and CDR2 SYDVKM. V lost 10 bases and J lost 4, with 13 bases in between.

By sample fraction, this clonotype is medium-sized. For a library built for alpha chains, this beta chain is a stray read; little rests on its size. The chain uses TRBV20-1 and TRBJ1-2; 7 bases map to TRBD1. V gave up 5 bases and J gave up 5 bases; unmatched junction bases: 5. From germline, CDR1 is DFQATT and CDR2 SNEGSKA (reference sequence). The CDR3 loop spans 12 amino acids. The CDR3 here is CSAGQASYGYTF. In nucleotides, the CDR3 is TGCAGTGCTGGACAGGCCTCATATGGCTACACCTTC.

A note on this clonotype: As an off-target read in a library built for alpha chains, this beta chain has a frequency of little significance. The rearrangement uses TRBV7-7 and TRBJ2-5; 8 bases fit TRBD1. The CDR3 loop spans 15 amino acids. The germline V gene encodes CDR1 SSHAT and CDR2 FNYEAQ (reference sequence). V lost 4 bases, J lost 2 bases, and 6 bases stayed unmatched. In DNA, the CDR3 is TGTGCCAGCAGCTCCGGACAGGGTCGGCAAGAGACCCAGTACTTC. Encoded protein: CASSSGQGRQETQYF.

This clonotype was counted ten times or more. The library was prepared for alpha chains; this beta chain is a stray read, so its frequency means little. This chain uses TRBV6-2 or TRBV6-3 with TRBJ2-3; D might be TRBD1 or TRBD2, each matching 5 bases. V gave up 6 bases and J gave up 2 bases, with 21 bases separating them. The CDR3 spans 17 residues. Germline V gene data show CDR1 as MNHEY and CDR2 as SVGEGT. CDR3 protein: CASSTPRRGALTDTQYF. CDR3 sequence (DNA): TGTGCCAGCAGCACCCCCCGTCGAGGGGCCCTCACAGATACGCAGTATTTT.

In its sample, this clonotype was seen many times. This beta chain was picked up by a library intended for alpha chains and is off target, so its count carries little meaning. The CDR3 sequence is CASSFRQGAIGDTQYF. Here the CDR3 DNA reads TGTGCCAGCAGCTTTAGACAGGGGGCCATTGGAGATACGCAGTATTTT. The chain uses TRBV7-2 and TRBJ2-3, with 10 bases that match TRBD1. After removal of 3 bases from V and 5 bases from J, the junction contained 8 bases not matched to a gene. The CDR3 covers 16 residues. CDR1 and CDR2 (germline): SGHTA, FQGNSA.